This TCR beta chain was identified in a study of blood T cell repertoires in COVID-19. About the study: Spain, Italy and the United States supplied samples that represented acute and convalescent COVID-19. Sources were T cells, B-cell-depleted T cells, or PBMCs; the material itself was cDNA or gDNA.

In the study's own analysis: It was from reference gene primer amplification that nucleated cell counts were estimated. Sequencing was performed with immunoSEQ multiplex PCR; in TCRdb, only in-frame clones are kept and a portion is missing. D and trimming were read from the DNA, whereas the V and J calls and clone size are those reported in that table. The data show a few hundred thousand clones, 80% to 90% seen once. With 3 bases removed from V and 1 base from J, the gap between germline ends came to 7 bases. Looked up from germline, CDR1 is SGDLS and CDR2 is YYNGEE. This CDR3 comprises 14 residues.

The gene calls are TRBV9 and TRBJ2-2; D is uncertain. This clonotype originated in a woman aged 40-49 years who had recovered from COVID-19. The sequenced sample consisted of peripheral blood. The CDR3 here is CASSAAVNTGELFF. The CDR3 DNA follows: TGTGCCAGCAGCGCCGCAGTGAACACCGGGGAGCTGTTTTTT.